Reported below is one T cell receptor beta chain. Its antigen is currently unknown. One junction end does not reproduce the germline sequence, and a read error may be involved. These data originate in a study of T cell repertoires in cytomegalovirus infection. For the study at large: Used in the study were CMV epitopes, some recently identified and HLA-C-restricted, others well-studied and HLA-B-restricted. An indication of both CMV infection and matching HLA type came from public TCR beta signatures. Study-wide points: Dominant in the ex vivo response were TCR beta clonotypes restricted by HLA-C and specific for CMV. Identification of carriers of CMV plus the relevant HLA was achieved through cumulative public TCR beta family frequency.

TCRdb redid the calling of the reads with MiXCR, one entry per CDR3 protein. The sample carries 900,000 to 950,000 distinct CDR3 sequences, approximately 31% recorded once. Per the germline V gene, CDR1 is SGHRS and CDR2 is YFSETQ. The CDR3 runs 14 residues. The clonotype was recovered from a human donor in good health (CMV status not recorded). Some clones in this sample may be carry-over from other donors' samples. This chain joins TRBV5-1 and TRBJ2-1; TRBD2 agrees at 7 bases. The starting material was cultured CD8+ T cells from PBMCs, obtained from culture after CMV antigen stimulation. The chain's CDR3 is CTSSLTGGTNEQFF. The CDR3 DNA reads as TGCACCAGCAGCTTAACGGGGGGTACCAATGAGCAGTTCTTC.